Below, 21 T cell receptor beta chains from the same sample are listed, as sequenced in a study of blood T cell repertoires in COVID-19. The table came from immunoSEQ multiplex PCR; TCRdb's copy has only in-frame clones and leaves some out. Of about 230,000 clones in the sample, around 80% were seen once. Material: PBMCs or T cells enriched from blood (not recorded which). Receptors were obtained from a man in his 60s who had recovered from COVID-19.

CDR3 DNA sequence: TGTGCCATCAGTGAGGGGACAGGGTATACGCAGTATTTT. It codes for CAISEGTGYTQYF. The J gene is TRBJ2-3, the V gene TRBV10-3; 9 nucleotides align to TRBD1. The CDR3 totals 13 residues. The germline CDR1 and CDR2 sequences are ENHRY and SYGVKD. With 2 bases clipped from V and 7 bases from J, the junction kept 1 base outside the gene matches.

Only one count was recorded for this clone. This chain connects TRBV19 to TRBJ1-1; TRBD1 matches 7 bases. The trim removed 6 bases at V and 0 bases at J, leaving 4 bases unmatched. The CDR3 totals 14 residues. Germline values: CDR1 LNHDA, CDR2 SQIVND (reference sequence). CDR3 in amino acids: CASSHRGMNTEAFF. CDR3 in DNA: TGTGCCAGTAGCCACAGGGGAATGAACACTGAAGCTTTCTTT.

J is TRBJ1-1 and V is TRBV6-5; TRBD1 might be the D (5 bases). CDR3 length equals 13 residues. V lost 6 bases to trimming and J lost 3 bases, with 11 bases between them. Germline CDR1 reads MNHEY; CDR2 reads SVGAGI. The CDR3 region is CASRPGGDTEAFF. The CDR3 DNA follows: TGTGCCAGCAGGCCGGGGGGGGACACTGAAGCTTTCTTT.

J is TRBJ1-5 and V is TRBV24-1, with unresolved D. V shed 4 bases and J shed 1 base, with 10 bases lying between them. CDR1 and CDR2 from the germline V gene are KGHDR and SFDVKD. The CDR3 spans 15 residues. The CDR3 loop reads CATSDPVRSNQPQHF. The CDR3 DNA is TGTGCCACCAGTGACCCCGTCAGGAGCAATCAGCCCCAGCATTTT.

The chain is built from TRBV4-2 and TRBJ1-1; perhaps TRBD1 as D (5 bases). The germline gives CDR1 LGHNA, CDR2 YNFKEQ. Trimming took 1 base from V and 3 from J, leaving 15 bases between them. The CDR3 is made up of 16 amino acids. The CDR3 here is CASSQAPSGADTEAFF. Here the CDR3 DNA reads TGTGCCAGCAGCCAAGCCCCGAGCGGGGCGGACACTGAAGCTTTCTTT.

This clone appeared a single time. This chain connects TRBV7-8 to TRBJ1-5; a possible D gene is TRBD1 (5 bases). The germline V gene encodes CDR1 SGHVS and CDR2 FQNEAQ. V lost 3 bases, J lost 6 bases, and 12 bases lay in between. This CDR3 comprises 14 residues. The CDR3 spells CASSLGRAIQPQHF. CDR3 bases: TGTGCCAGCAGCTTGGGCAGGGCCATTCAGCCCCAGCATTTT. Drawing the rest from reference TRBV7-8 and TRBJ1-5, the complete variable domain is GAGVSQSPRYKVAKRGQDVALRCDPISGHVSLFWYQQALGQGPEFLTYFQNEAQLDKSGLPSDRFFAERPEGSVSTLKIQRTQQEDSAVYLCASSLGRAIQPQHFGDGTRLSIL.

This chain uses TRBV7-8 with TRBJ1-4; D possibly corresponds to TRBD1 (5 bases). V lost 4 bases to trimming and J lost 6 bases, with 12 bases between them. The germline V gene encodes CDR1 SGHVS and CDR2 FQNEAQ. CDR3 length: 14 residues. CDR3 DNA sequence: TGTGCCAGCAGCTGGGGGGGACTGGATGAAAAACTGTTTTTT. It specifies CASSWGGLDEKLFF.

This clone was recorded once. V gene TRBV7-2 combines with J gene TRBJ2-3; D possibly corresponds to TRBD1 (6 bases). With 2 bases removed from V and 0 bases from J, the gap between germline ends came to 9 bases. This CDR3 spans 15 amino acids. CDR1 is SGHTA, CDR2 FQGNSA, per germline. In DNA form, the CDR3 reads TGTGCCAGCAGCTTAAGCGGACAGAGCACAGATACGCAGTATTTT. Translation gives CASSLSGQSTDTQYF. Full variable domain (outside the CDR3, taken from reference TRBV7-2 and TRBJ2-3): GAGVSQSPSNKVTEKGKDVELRCDPISGHTALYWYRQSLGQGLEFLIYFQGNSAPDKSGLPSDRFSAERTGGSVSTLTIQRTQQEDSAVYLCASSLSGQSTDTQYFGPGTRLTVL.

The chain has TRBV5-5 and TRBJ1-2; the D is unclear. V was shortened by 1 base and J by 8 bases, with 24 bases between the two germline ends. Germline V gene data show CDR1 as SGHKS and CDR2 as YYEKEE (reference sequence). CDR3 length: 17 residues. The CDR3, as DNA: TGTGCCAGCAGCTTGCGCGCATTGGGCTTCTTCTCGGGAGGCTACACCTTC. It codes for CASSLRALGFFSGGYTF. Looking up the rest from reference TRBV5-5 and TRBJ1-2 gives the full variable domain: DAGVTQSPTHLIKTRGQQVTLRCSPISGHKSVSWYQQVLGQGPQFIFQYYEKEERGRGNFPDRFSARQFPNYSSELNVNALLLGDSALYLCASSLRALGFFSGGYTFGSGTRLTVV.

The J gene is TRBJ2-7, the V gene TRBV18, with D perhaps matching TRBD1 (5 bases). The ends were cut back, 5 bases at V and 0 bases at J, with 8 bases in the middle. The length of the CDR3 is 13 residues. Germline-derived CDR1 and CDR2 are KGHSH and LQKENI. The CDR3 reads CASSSDSSYEQYF. As DNA, the CDR3 is TGTGCCAGCTCAAGCGACAGCTCCTACGAGCAGTACTTC.

The table lists this clone with a count of one. The genes are TRBV11-2 and TRBJ2-1, with a tentative D call TRBD2 (5 bases). Germline assignment: CDR1 SGHAT and CDR2 FQNNGV. This CDR3 contains 15 residues. Trimming removed 4 bases at V and 10 bases at J, with 20 bases between. The CDR3 reads CASSSPATTRAEQFF. DNA of the CDR3: TGTGCCAGCAGCTCACCCGCCACCACTAGAGCCGAGCAGTTCTTC.

This chain links TRBV2 with TRBJ1-2; D uncertain. Looked up from germline, CDR1 is SNHLY and CDR2 is FYNNEI. The CDR3 spans 14 residues. The V and J ends lost 3 bases and 3 bases respectively, with 11 bases between them. CDR3: CASSEGSRDYGYTF. The CDR3 coding sequence is TGTGCCAGCAGTGAGGGGAGCAGAGACTATGGCTACACCTTC.

The chain recombines TRBV29-1 with TRBJ1-2; D is unresolved. Germline assignment: CDR1 SQVTM and CDR2 ANQGSEA. V lost 0 bases, J lost 5 bases, and 7 bases lay in between. The CDR3 sequence is 12 residues long. The CDR3 DNA is TGCAGCGTTGAAGATCGTCGGTATGGCTACACCTTC. It is translated as CSVEDRRYGYTF.

The J gene is TRBJ2-5, the V gene TRBV7-9; a possible D gene is TRBD1 (6 bases). This CDR3 comprises 12 residues. Trimming took off 4 bases at V and 14 bases at J, with 17 bases between the two ends. Germline CDR1 SEHNR, CDR2 FQNEAQ (reference sequence). CDR3 DNA sequence: TGTGCCAGCAGCTCGATCACTGACAGGCCCTACTTC. Translating gives CASSSITDRPYF.

This chain links TRBV13 with TRBJ2-7, with 11 bases that match TRBD2. Looked up from germline, CDR1 is PRHDT and CDR2 is FYEKMQ (reference sequence). V trimming: 5 bases; J trimming: 12 bases; junction bases outside the gene matches: 12. CDR3 length: 14 residues. The CDR3 protein is CASSPRVAGGGMYF. The CDR3 nucleotides read TGTGCCAGCAGCCCCCGGGTAGCGGGGGGGGGAATGTACTTC.

V is TRBV4-1 and J is TRBJ2-3; D might be TRBD2 (6 bases). V lost 8 bases, J lost 3 bases, and 15 bases lay in between. The CDR3 has 14 residues. Germline lookup yields CDR1 MGHRA and CDR2 YSYEKL. CDR3 in amino acids: CASYGTPGTDTQYF. The CDR3 nucleotides read TGCGCCAGCTACGGGACTCCCGGGACAGATACGCAGTATTTT.

The rearrangement uses TRBV7-6 and TRBJ1-1; D might be TRBD1 (5 bases). Germline CDR1 is SGHVS and CDR2 is FNYEAQ. The CDR3 has 13 residues. V lost 5 bases and J lost 5, with 12 bases in between. The CDR3 loop is CASSGAAGTEAFF. The CDR3 DNA sequence: TGTGCCAGCAGCGGGGCCGCGGGAACTGAAGCTTTCTTT. Supplemented by reference TRBV7-6 and TRBJ1-1, the full variable domain reads GAGVSQSPRYKVTKRGQDVALRCDPISGHVSLYWYRQALGQGPEFLTYFNYEAQQDKSGLPNDRFSAERPEGSISTLTIQRTEQRDSAMYRCASSGAAGTEAFFGQGTRLTVV.

This clone occurred once. One junction end disagrees with the germline gene, perhaps due to a read error. The chain couples TRBV7-9 to TRBJ1-1; D is unclear. The CDR3 contains 15 residues. The V gene's germline CDR1 is SEHNR and CDR2 FQNEAQ (reference sequence). The CDR3 nucleotides are TGTGCCAGCAGTTTAGAAAGAGGCTCCGGCACTGAAGCTTTCTTT. Its protein product is CASSLERGSGTEAFF. The variable domain in full, with the rest retrieved from reference TRBV7-9 and TRBJ1-1, is DTGVSQNPRHKITKRGQNVTFRCDPISEHNRLYWYRQTLGQGPEFLTYFQNEAQLEKSRLLSDRFSAERPKGSFSTLEIQRTEQGDSAMYLCASSLERGSGTEAFFGQGTRLTVV.

This chain links TRBV6-5 with TRBJ1-2; 8 bases map to TRBD1. CDR3 length: 15 residues. Trimming took 6 bases from V and 3 from J; bases not matched to a gene: 9. Per the germline V gene, CDR1 is MNHEY and CDR2 is SVGAGI. CDR3 sequence: CASRAGQVIDYGYTF. In DNA form, the CDR3 reads TGTGCCAGCAGGGCGGGACAGGTCATTGACTATGGCTACACCTTC.

The chain has TRBV19 and TRBJ1-2; D may be TRBD1 (5 bases). Per the germline V gene, CDR1 is LNHDA and CDR2 is SQIVND (reference sequence). Trimming removed 4 bases at V and 2 bases at J, with 8 bases between. CDR3 length: 13 residues. The CDR3 region is CASSTAGNYGYTF. CDR3 coding DNA: TGTGCCAGTAGTACCGCAGGGAACTATGGCTACACCTTC. Full variable domain (outside the CDR3, taken from reference TRBV19 and TRBJ1-2): DGGITQSPKYLFRKEGQNVTLSCEQNLNHDAMYWYRQDPGQGLRLIYYSQIVNDFQKGDIAEGYSVSREKKESFPLTVTSAQKNPTAFYLCASSTAGNYGYTFGSGTRLTVV.

V usage is TRBV6-5 and J usage is TRBJ1-5; 7 nucleotides match TRBD1. The CDR3 consists of 14 residues. Losses at the gene ends were 3 bases for V and 5 bases for J; bases not matched to a gene: 4. The germline V gene encodes CDR1 MNHEY and CDR2 SVGAGI. DNA of the CDR3: TGTGCCAGCAGTTATACGCAGGGGGATCAGCCCCAGCATTTT. It is translated as CASSYTQGDQPQHF.